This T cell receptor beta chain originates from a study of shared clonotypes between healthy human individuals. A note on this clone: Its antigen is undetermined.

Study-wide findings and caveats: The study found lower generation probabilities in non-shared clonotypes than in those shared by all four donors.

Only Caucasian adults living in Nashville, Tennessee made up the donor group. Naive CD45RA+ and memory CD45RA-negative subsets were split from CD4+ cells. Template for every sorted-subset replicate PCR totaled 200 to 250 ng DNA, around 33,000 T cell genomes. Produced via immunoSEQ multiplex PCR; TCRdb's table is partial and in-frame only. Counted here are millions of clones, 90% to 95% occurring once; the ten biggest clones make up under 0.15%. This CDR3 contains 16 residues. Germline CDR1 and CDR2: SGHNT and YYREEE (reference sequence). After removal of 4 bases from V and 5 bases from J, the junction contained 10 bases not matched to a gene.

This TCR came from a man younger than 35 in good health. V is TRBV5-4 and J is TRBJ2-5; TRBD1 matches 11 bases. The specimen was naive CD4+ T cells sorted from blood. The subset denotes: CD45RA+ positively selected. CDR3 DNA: TGTGCCAGCAGCCGCGGACAGGGGGCGCCCCGGGAGACCCAGTACTTC. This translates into CASSRGQGAPRETQYF.